This T cell receptor (beta chain) comes out of a study of chemoradiotherapy in HPV16-positive cancers. Background on the study: A couple of HPV16-positive patients' cells yielded candidate HPV-specific clones and common motifs.

Deletions cut 2 bases from V and 7 bases from J, with 12 bases between. The CDR3 spans 14 residues. Per the germline V gene, CDR1 is KGHSH and CDR2 is LQKENI. Assay: immunoSEQ multiplex PCR; the TCRdb copy retains only in-frame clones and omits some. The sample carries roughly 8,300 clones, roughly 80% recorded once. V usage is TRBV18 and J usage is TRBJ2-1; D is possibly TRBD2 (6 bases). The receptor's source is a human donor with HPV-associated anogenital cancer. The input for sequencing was tumor tissue, taken from a patient who underwent chemoradiotherapy. The CDR3: CASSPNVGGNEQFF. The CDR3, as DNA: TGTGCCAGCTCACCAAACGTCGGGGGAAATGAGCAGTTCTTC.